The clone carrying this T cell receptor (beta chain) was detected many times. Antigen unknown. Amplified regions were TCR beta CDR3 sequences from RNA transcripts. Using the HTBI primer set, a first-round RT-PCR was run on the TCR CDR3. MiXCR, applied by TCRdb to the multiplex PCR reads, yields one record per CDR3 protein. Of 380,000 or so distinct CDR3 sequences listed, about 18% are singletons. Hyperthyroidism of Graves' type that showed no ophthalmopathy progression within 18 months was stable. Fresh 10 ml peripheral blood yielded PBMCs. The sample originates from a study of T cells in Graves' hyperthyroidism and ophthalmopathy. Study overall: Peripheral blood draws took place at initial diagnosis, ahead of any treatment. Study outcomes and limitations: Blood shared most expanded thyroid clonotypes above 0.001.

The germline V and J ends were trimmed by 4 bases and 0 bases, with 9 bases remaining between them. The length of the CDR3 is 14 residues. Germline CDR1 MGHRA, CDR2 YSYEKL. Sample: blood. The receptor's source is a woman between 18 and 29 years old with Graves' hyperthyroidism. This chain joins TRBV4-1 and TRBJ1-2; D gene unclear. CDR3 nucleotides: TGCGCCAGCAGCCCCCAGTCCGCTAACTATGGCTACACCTTC. It encodes CASSPQSANYGYTF.